This entry describes one TCR beta chain. The target of this receptor is not known. Base quality data are lacking; no much larger clone is found one base away. This entry is derived from a study of cytomegalovirus exposure and HLA in healthy donors (dated by TCRdb to about 2017). Regarding the complete study: In an earlier analysis of some 550 of the donors, roughly 300 Gb of sequence data and 90 million to 130 million unique TCR beta sequences from about 179 million T cells were reported. In the later analysis, no new phenotypic data were used to find candidate immune exposures; instead, reliance was placed on TCR beta sequences and their occurrence across donors. HLA typing included class I and class II loci at four-digit resolution. Along with the roughly 670-subject first cohort, a separate validation cohort of 120 different subjects was used. A later analysis re-analyzed previously published TCR beta repertoires from 666 donors and added high-resolution HLA genotyping to study TCR occurrence patterns. The aim of the study was to test whether cataloging public T cell receptors could identify signatures of past pathogen exposure. In a later genetic analysis, genome-wide SNP genotypes for about 55% of the roughly 700 donors were used, and that subset was treated as a discovery cohort. The number of typed donors differed by locus: about 620-630 for A, B, C, DRB1 and DQB1; some 500 for DQA1; 606 for DPA1; and some 450 for DPB1. About five DR-DQ haplotypes were handled as single units for association and clustering, since linkage in the cohort was strong. An earlier analysis of some 600 of the donors applied high-throughput TCR beta sequencing to assess whether each TCR beta V gene segment acted as functional or pseudogenic. The genetic ancestry cluster associated with self-reported Caucasian donors included about 84% of the roughly 410 genotyped donors. The T cell repertoires of some 700 subjects were profiled by immunosequencing and related to cytomegalovirus serostatus. Among about 400 genotyped donors of the cohort, an average of roughly 230,000 unique TCR beta nucleotide sequences was sequenced per donor, of which about 18% were non-productive. Donor age, sex, ethnicity and CMV serostatus were collected together with the repertoire data. The study combined high-throughput TCR immunosequencing, statistical association of individual TCRs with disease status, and machine learning to predict cytomegalovirus infection status. All discovery cohort repertoires had been generated using a single sequencing platform. An early release covering 550 to 650 HLA-typed donors comprised about 300 gigabases of sequencing data and approximately 80 million unique TCR sequences. Findings and caveats that apply to the study as a whole: A further reported finding was that TCR beta sequences accurately predicted the HLA-A and HLA-B alleles for most subjects in the first cohort. According to a later analysis, parvovirus B19, influenza, CMV and Epstein-Barr virus appeared linked to several top co-occurrence clusters. The classifier was reported to diagnose cytomegalovirus status with high specificity and sensitivity in both the original and validation cohorts. The authors suggested that the approach could potentially be generalized to other disease states and immunological phenotypes. CMV serostatus was the only immune exposure information available for the cohort. A cluster of highly shared sequence variants was judged likely to be a technical artifact of the sequencing pipeline. Linkage disequilibrium might explain the correlated functional status among segregating V segments, but an unknown experimental factor could not be excluded. In a later analysis, the rate of TCR association differed among HLA loci, with DRB1 alleles having the most associated TCRs and HLA-C alleles having the fewest. Assigning TCR associations to individual alleles was difficult when HLA alleles, especially DR and DQ, strongly co-occurred. Because some donors lacked HLA typing at each locus, the association tests relied only on the typed subset. Only TCR beta chains were sequenced in this cohort, and the absence of alpha or paired-chain data limited detectable features. A later analysis associated approximately 17,000 TCR beta sequences with specific HLA alleles at a false discovery rate of 0.05. In an earlier analysis of 587 of the donors, most TCR beta V segments were observed in productive rearrangements about 90% or about 30% of the time, broadly matching IMGT annotations. A few of the identified cytomegalovirus-associated TCR beta chains were confirmed in vitro to be specific for cytomegalovirus antigens. The 87-base-pair reads could not distinguish some IMGT-functional V segments, including TRBV6-2 and TRBV6-3, so those segments were excluded. Most TCR sequences were seen in very few donors, while some public TCRs were found in many individuals. Presence/absence analyses assumed roughly uniform sequencing depth across donors, an assumption that may not hold. A later genetic analysis reported fewer N-insertions in productive TCRs among donors in an Asian-associated ancestry cluster than the roughly 620-donor mean. In a later analysis, most CMV-associated TCR beta chains were found to appear HLA-restricted, with HLA associations seemingly driven largely by CMV exposure. The study gave a list of some 150 TCR beta chains associated with cytomegalovirus. Because counts were too low, roughly 18 rarely observed V segments, including chromosome 9 orphons, were left out of the earlier analysis of 587 of the donors. V-gene and J-gene trimming of TCR beta chains was associated with a missense DCLRE1C variant in a later genetic analysis, and the association was replicated in an independent cohort. In a later analysis, HLA-associated TCR beta chains were found to be more clonally expanded and to have lower generation probabilities than equally common non-associated chains.

In total, over 600 healthy bone marrow donors made up the cohort. Cohort members were all nominally healthy when sampled, although unrecorded immune exposures were likely present. The donor tested CMV seropositive, placing the donor among the 250 to 300 seropositive members of the cohort. A peripheral blood sample was provided by each donor, and peripheral blood mononuclear cells were used for TCR beta sequencing. The Qiagen DNeasy Blood Extraction Kit was used to extract genomic DNA from the blood cell samples. CDR1 and CDR2 were assigned from the germline V gene (reference sequence) as MNHEY and SMNVEV. The CDR3 runs 13 residues from the cysteine to the phenylalanine. The kept DNA is CDR3 alone, 39 bases in frame from the first base. V loses 5 bases of germline sequence and J loses 4 bases, and the interval between the two ends is 12 bases. The library came from the immunoSEQ multiplex PCR assay. For the multiplex PCR, a mixture combining 60 forward primers for TCR Vbeta segments and 13 reverse primers for TCR Jbeta segments was used. The CDR3 region of rearranged TCR beta genes was amplified from genomic DNA with a multiplex PCR assay. The Illumina HiSeq System was used to sequence the amplified TCR beta libraries as 87-base-pair reads. Turning to the authors' computational methods: Across the 640 or so repertoires, a later analysis counted tens of millions of unique TCR beta chains, approximately 10 million of which were shared by at least two donors. To remove PCR and sequencing errors, raw reads were error-corrected and collapsed into unique sequences using a nearest-neighbor algorithm that merged closely related sequences. Alignment of CDR3 sequences to IMGT reference sequences was used to assign V, D and J gene segments. For a sequence to be retained, at least a six-nucleotide match to both a V gene segment and a J gene segment was required. Rearrangements were called productive when the CDR3 lacked stop codons and stayed in frame with V and J; all others were non-productive. CDR3 was defined by IMGT convention, running from the second conserved V-encoded cysteine to the conserved J-encoded phenylalanine. In an earlier analysis of some 550 of the donors, sequences lacking an unambiguous match to a single V gene segment were excluded. In an earlier analysis of some 590 of the donors, a V segment was called functional when productive rearrangements were above 56.7%, and segregating when the standard deviation between donors exceeded 5%. A statistical classification framework was built for diagnosing cytomegalovirus status from the catalog of TCR beta chain sequences. In a later analysis, V and J genes were assigned by comparing TCR nucleotide sequences against IMGT/GENE-DB human TR gene sequences. A later analysis assigned CDR3 sequences and most-parsimonious VDJ recombination scenarios with the TCRdist pipeline. In a later analysis, every TCR beta chain was defined by the combination of its CDR3 amino acid sequence and its V-gene family, and reads without a unique V-gene family were dropped. To address suspected cross-contamination and a sequencing artifact, a later analysis removed 592 highly shared, low-generation-probability nucleotide sequences. In a later analysis, a clonal expansion index was calculated for each public chain from normalized within-repertoire ranks of inferred template counts. A later analysis computed generation probabilities with a VDJ recombination model fitted to out-of-frame rearrangements, and checked the results against IGoR. In a later analysis, hypergeometric tests were used to score TCR-TCR, TCR-HLA and TCR-CMV co-occurrence, with a repertoire-size bias correction applied to TCR pairs. In a later analysis, false discovery rates were estimated by permuting HLA or CMV assignments 20 times. In a later analysis, co-occurring TCRs were grouped with DBSCAN, and TCRdist sequence similarity was added when clustering was performed within HLA-allele-positive subsets. For co-occurrence clustering, repertoires with fewer than 30,000 or more than 120,000 public chains were excluded, along with about five repertoires with anomalous nucleotide sharing. TCRdb retrieved this table from immuneACCESS and kept in-frame rearrangements only. Not all clones are present; in checked studies, unresolved V genes account for under half, and no reason is known for the remainder. The V and J calls and the clone size are those of that table, but D and trimming were determined from the DNA. For this sample the table gives 90,000 to 150,000 clones, of which over 75% were detected only once. 9.5% to 12% of the sample is taken by the ten largest.

This clonotype originated in a man aged 40-55 years in good health and CMV-seropositive. The sample comprised PBMCs. The rearrangement combines TRBV27 with TRBJ2-7; the best D guess is TRBD1, with 5 bases matching. The CDR3 is CASSLRQNYEQYF. At the DNA level, the sequence is TGTGCCAGCAGTCTGCGACAGAATTACGAGCAGTACTTC.